This TCR beta chain was identified in a study of radiation and T cells in renal cell carcinoma. Repertoires were generated with immunoSEQ multiplex PCR, while TCRdb's copy carries only in-frame clones and drops some. The sample records around 140,000 clones, about 85% being singletons. The time point here: baseline pretreatment blood. Specified treatment: 15 Gy SBRT to primary tumor, nephrectomy 4 weeks later. V was cut by 3 bases and J by 6 bases, with 6 bases left in between. This CDR3 has 13 amino acids. Per the germline V gene, CDR1 is MDHEN and CDR2 is SYDVKM. This TCR came from a woman in her seventies with renal cell carcinoma. This chain joins TRBV28 and TRBJ1-6; D not resolved. The sample was blood, taken from a patient whose treatment included radiotherapy and nephrectomy. The DNA for the CDR3 is TGTGCCAGCAGTTTTCGGAGTAATTCACCCCTCCACTTT. It encodes CASSFRSNSPLHF.